The 21 T cell receptor beta chains below come from one sample, sequenced in a study of OX40 agonist ivuxolimab in advanced cancers. Here immunoSEQ multiplex PCR was the method, and the copy in TCRdb shows in-frame clones only, minus some. The sample lists around 94,000 clones; around 90% were seen once. The sequencing here drew on CD4+ or CD8+ T cells sorted from blood, taken in a trial of the OX40 agonist ivuxolimab. The receptors come from an adult with an advanced solid tumor such as melanoma, head and neck, liver or kidney cancer.

The rearrangement links TRBV30 to TRBJ1-3, with a possible D match to TRBD1 (5 bases). The CDR3 sequence is 18 residues long. From germline, CDR1 is GTSNPN and CDR2 SVGIG (reference sequence). Trimming took off 2 bases at V and 2 bases at J, with 22 bases between the two ends. CDR3 DNA sequence: TGTGCCTGGAGTATGACCGGGACTTACAAGGAACCTGGAAACACCATATATTTT. Translated: CAWSMTGTYKEPGNTIYF.

The gene calls are TRBV11-3 and TRBJ2-7; tentative D call: TRBD1 (6 bases). Trimming stripped 1 base from V and 2 bases from J, with 12 bases between. This CDR3 is built from 15 residues. From germline, CDR1 is SGHNT and CDR2 YENEEA. The CDR3 here is CASSLGGRGAYEQYF. The DNA for the CDR3 is TGTGCCAGCAGCTTAGGGGGCAGGGGAGCCTACGAGCAGTACTTC.

This clone has a single count. The rearrangement joins TRBV28 to TRBJ2-1, with unresolved D. Germline V gives CDR1 MDHEN, CDR2 SYDVKM. V shed 3 bases and J shed 7 bases, with 4 bases lying between them. This CDR3 comprises 11 residues. CDR3 sequence reads: CASSFRNEQFF. CDR3 DNA sequence: TGTGCCAGCAGTTTCCGGAATGAGCAGTTCTTC.

The genes are TRBV6-1 and TRBJ2-7; D is undetermined. Germline values: CDR1 MNHNS, CDR2 SASEGT. V was cut by 6 bases and J by 2 bases, with 2 bases left in between. There are 10 residues in the CDR3. In nucleotides, the CDR3 is TGTGCCAGCAGAGCCTACGAGCAGTACTTC. It yields the protein CASRAYEQYF.

This clone was observed a single time. V gene TRBV14 combines with J gene TRBJ1-2; 9 positions match TRBD1. Germline values: CDR1 SGHDN, CDR2 FVKESK. Trimming cost V 4 bases and J 2 bases; bases outside gene matches: 2. This CDR3 is built from 14 residues. The CDR3 loop reads CASSRDRGNYGYTF. For the CDR3, the DNA is TGTGCCAGCAGCCGCGACAGGGGGAACTATGGCTACACCTTC.

The chain's CDR3 is CASTPGHNAGELFF. CDR3 DNA: TGTGCCAGCACCCCGGGACACAACGCGGGGGAGCTGTTTTTT. This chain links TRBV2 with TRBJ2-2; D might be TRBD1 (6 bases). V gave up 7 bases and J gave up 8 bases, with 17 bases separating them. This CDR3 is built from 14 residues. CDR1 and CDR2 from the germline V gene are SNHLY and FYNNEI.

Regarding this clone: One end of the junction does not line up with germline, which may come from a read error. The DNA for the CDR3 is TGTGCCAGCAGGGAAGCGGGAGGGCCCTACAATGAGCAGTTCTTC. The encoded protein is CASREAGGPYNEQFF. This chain connects TRBV2 to TRBJ2-1, with 10 nucleotides matching TRBD2. CDR3 length equals 15 residues. CDR1 SNHLY and CDR2 FYNNEI come from the germline V gene.

The V call is TRBV30, the J call TRBJ2-7, with D unresolved. Deletions cut 1 base from V and 5 bases from J, with 6 bases between. This CDR3 is built from 11 residues. From germline, CDR1 is GTSNPN and CDR2 SVGIG (reference sequence). CDR3 sequence (DNA): TGTGCCTGGAGTGAAGAGGACGAGCAGTACTTC. It translates to CAWSEEDEQYF.

The chain has TRBV19 and TRBJ1-2, with D uncertain. Germline CDR1 LNHDA, CDR2 SQIVND (reference sequence). The CDR3 loop spans 11 amino acids. V was trimmed by 5 bases and J by 3 bases, leaving 4 bases between them. The CDR3 DNA follows: TGTGCCAGTAGTTGGGACTATGGCTACACCTTC. This codes for CASSWDYGYTF.

The chain is built from TRBV5-6 and TRBJ1-4; TRBD1 aligns across 9 bases. Germline V gene sequence: CDR1 SGHDT, CDR2 YYEEEE. The CDR3 sequence is 15 residues long. V was clipped by 0 bases and J by 5 bases; unmatched bases: 2. CDR3 loop: CASSLETGGNEKLFF. The DNA for the CDR3 is TGTGCCAGCAGCTTGGAGACAGGGGGAAATGAAAAACTGTTTTTT. Filled out from reference TRBV5-6 and TRBJ1-4, the complete variable domain reads DAGVTQSPTHLIKTRGQQVTLRCSPKSGHDTVSWYQQALGQGPQFIFQYYEEEERQRGNFPDRFSGHQFPNYSSELNVNALLLGDSALYLCASSLETGGNEKLFFGSGTQLSVL.

This clone was detected only a few times. This chain joins TRBV7-3 and TRBJ2-3; 8 positions agree with TRBD2. Per the germline V gene, CDR1 is SGHTA and CDR2 is FQGTGA. This CDR3 is 16 amino acids long. The V segment lost 5 bases and the J segment 6 bases; nucleotides outside the gene matches: 13. The chain's CDR3 is CASSPNDGRAGDTQYF. For the CDR3, the DNA is TGTGCCAGCAGCCCCAACGACGGGAGGGCCGGGGATACGCAGTATTTT.

The gene calls are TRBV5-4 and TRBJ2-3; D is possibly TRBD1 or TRBD2 (6 bases each). The V end was cut by 4 bases, the J end by 4 bases, with 16 bases between. This CDR3 contains 15 residues. The germline V gene has CDR1 SGHNT and CDR2 YYREEE (reference sequence). CDR3 sequence (DNA): TGTGCCAGCAGCCGGGGGCCAGGGGAGGCAGATACGCAGTATTTT. Translation gives CASSRGPGEADTQYF. The full variable domain, with the rest looked up from reference TRBV5-4 and TRBJ2-3, is ETGVTQSPTHLIKTRGQQVTLRCSSQSGHNTVSWYQQALGQGPQFIFQYYREEENGRGNFPPRFSGLQFPNYSSELNVNALELDDSALYLCASSRGPGEADTQYFGPGTRLTVL.

J is TRBJ1-4 and V is TRBV30; D is undetermined. CDR3 length equals 13 residues. From germline, CDR1 is GTSNPN and CDR2 SVGIG (reference sequence). With 0 bases removed from V and 7 bases from J, the gap between germline ends came to 9 bases. The CDR3 region has the DNA TGTGCCTGGAGTGTAATAACAGCTGAAAAACTGTTTTTT. This encodes CAWSVITAEKLFF.

V usage is TRBV7-9 and J usage is TRBJ2-5; weak D call: TRBD1 (6 bases). The CDR3 contains 16 residues. The V end lost 4 bases, the J end lost 2 bases, and 17 bases lay between the germline ends. Germline V gene lookup returns CDR1 SEHNR and CDR2 FQNEAQ (reference sequence). CDR3 residues: CASSSNRASSQETQYF. The CDR3 bases are TGTGCCAGCAGCTCGAACAGGGCAAGTTCACAAGAGACCCAGTACTTC.

V gene TRBV11-3 combines with J gene TRBJ1-5; D unclear. Deletions cut 0 bases from V and 7 bases from J, with 7 bases between. From germline, CDR1 is SGHNT and CDR2 YENEEA. This CDR3 contains 13 residues. For the CDR3, the DNA is TGTGCCAGCAGCTTAGAACCTCGCCAGCCCCAGCATTTT. Translating gives CASSLEPRQPQHF.

J is TRBJ1-1 and V is TRBV2; D may be TRBD1 (6 bases). CDR1 is SNHLY and CDR2 is FYNNEI in the germline V gene. The CDR3 contains 13 residues. V dropped 8 bases and J dropped 5 bases, with 15 bases sitting between them. The CDR3 DNA reads TGTGCCAGCGCATGGGGGACACGGACTGAAGCTTTCTTT. Amino acids: CASAWGTRTEAFF.

V usage is TRBV13 and J usage is TRBJ2-1, with unresolved D. Trimming stripped 6 bases from V and 6 bases from J, with 9 bases between. CDR1 PRHDT and CDR2 FYEKMQ come from the germline V gene (reference sequence). This CDR3 spans 12 amino acids. The CDR3 region has the DNA TGTGCCAGCAGTAAAAACTTCAATGAGCAGTTCTTC. Translation gives CASSKNFNEQFF.

This rearrangement joins TRBV5-6 to TRBJ1-5, with 11 bases identical to TRBD1. This CDR3 region has 18 residues. V lost 4 bases and J lost 2; bases outside the gene matches: 11. Germline assignment: CDR1 SGHDT and CDR2 YYEEEE. In nucleotides, the CDR3 is TGTGCCAGCAGCCCGGGGACAGGGGGAACTGCGGGCAATCAGCCCCAGCATTTT. It is translated as CASSPGTGGTAGNQPQHF.

The rearrangement joins TRBV9 to TRBJ1-5, with a weak D call TRBD1 (6 bases). Germline V gene lookup returns CDR1 SGDLS and CDR2 YYNGEE. V lost 0 bases and J lost 4, with 11 bases in between. CDR3 size: 15 residues. The CDR3 reads CASSVAGTQNQPQHF. As DNA, the CDR3 is TGTGCCAGCAGCGTAGCCGGGACACAAAATCAGCCCCAGCATTTT.

CDR3 loop: CASSSRYTGTYEQYF. In nucleotides, the CDR3 is TGCGCCAGCAGCTCCCGCTATACAGGGACCTACGAGCAGTACTTC. The chain is built from TRBV5-1 and TRBJ2-7, with D maybe TRBD1 (6 bases). The CDR3 is 15 residues long. The V and J ends lost 3 bases and 2 bases respectively, with 15 bases between them. The germline V gene has CDR1 SGHRS and CDR2 YFSETQ.

This chain connects TRBV5-6 to TRBJ2-1; no clear D. CDR1 is SGHDT, CDR2 YYEEEE, per germline. CDR3 size: 13 residues. Trimming pared 0 bases from V and 7 bases from J, leaving 8 bases between. CDR3 sequence reads: CASSLVGLNEQFF. The CDR3 bases are TGTGCCAGCAGCTTGGTAGGCCTGAATGAGCAGTTCTTC.